This TCR beta chain derives from a study of cytomegalovirus exposure and HLA in healthy donors. The primer mix had 60 Vbeta and 13 Jbeta primers. TCRdb keeps only in-frame clones here, not all; method: immunoSEQ multiplex PCR. The listing records about 160,000 clones. The V gene end was trimmed by 2 bases and the J gene end by 8 bases; junction bases not matched to a gene: 3. Germline CDR1 reads SQVTM; CDR2 reads ANQGSEA. The CDR3 runs to 12 residues. The chain uses TRBV29-1 and TRBJ2-1, with 7 bases that match TRBD1. The sequencing input was PBMCs. This receptor was identified in a woman aged 60-75 years in good health and CMV-seronegative. As DNA, the CDR3 is TGCAGCGTTGAACTGGGACAGCATGAGCAGTTCTTC. Amino acid sequence: CSVELGQHEQFF.